These T cell receptor beta chains were read from a single sample in a study of T cell responses to AZD1222 COVID-19 vaccine. The repertoire was sequenced with immunoSEQ multiplex PCR; TCRdb's copy has only in-frame clones and lacks some. The sample consists of roughly 150,000 clones, roughly 92% of them appearing once. The sequenced sample was peripheral blood, obtained on day 0 of AZD1222 vaccination. All receptors derive from an adult in good health. Each CDR3 is given with its conserved first and last residue. D genes are given only for firm matches. Clone size is given for some rows only: seen once, a few or many times, or a class if the clone is expanded.

V	J	D	size	CDR3	DNA
TRBV28	TRBJ1-5	-	-	CASVWRGPQHF	TGTGCCAGCGTCTGGCGAGGGCCCCAGCATTTT
TRBV2	TRBJ2-5	TRBD1	-	CASTGQGAGETQYF	TGTGCCAGCACCGGACAGGGGGCGGGGGAGACCCAGTACTTC
TRBV7-3	TRBJ2-7	TRBD2	-	CASSQGPSGTYEQYF	TGTGCCAGCAGCCAAGGGCCTAGCGGGACATACGAGCAGTACTTC
TRBV7-9	TRBJ1-2	-	-	CASSILTGVGYTF	TGTGCCAGCAGCATACTGACAGGAGTTGGCTACACCTTC
TRBV28	TRBJ2-1	TRBD2	-	CASSRKTSGRAHEQFF	TGTGCCAGCAGTCGCAAGACTAGCGGGAGGGCCCATGAGCAGTTCTTC
TRBV4-1	TRBJ1-6	-	-	CASSQARGSPLHF	TGCGCCAGCAGCCAAGCGAGAGGTTCACCCCTCCACTTT
TRBV7-2	TRBJ2-1	TRBD1	-	CASSPAGTANNEQFF	TGTGCCAGCAGCCCGGCCGGGACAGCAAACAATGAGCAGTTCTTC
TRBV11-1	TRBJ2-7	TRBD1	few	CASSWDRDLSYEQYF	TGTGCCAGCAGCTGGGACAGGGACCTCTCCTACGAGCAGTACTTC
TRBV28	TRBJ2-3	-	-	CASSASSMSADTQYF	TGTGCCAGCAGTGCTTCTAGCATGTCCGCAGATACGCAGTATTTT
TRBV6-5	TRBJ2-7	TRBD2	-	CASRLAGFSEQYF	TGTGCCAGCCGACTAGCGGGGTTCTCCGAGCAGTACTTC
TRBV7-9	TRBJ1-2	-	-	CASSTILTEVWGYTF	TGTGCCAGCAGCACGATTCTGACTGAGGTTTGGGGCTACACCTTC
TRBV30	TRBJ2-3	-	-	CAWSYQGSLDTQYF	TGTGCCTGGAGTTACCAAGGGAGTCTAGATACGCAGTATTTT
TRBV27	TRBJ1-5	TRBD1	-	CASSSTTGGFNQPQHF	TGTGCCAGCAGTTCTACGACAGGGGGGTTTAATCAGCCCCAGCATTTT
TRBV7-9	TRBJ1-1	-	few	CASRESLITEAFF	TGTGCCAGCCGCGAAAGCCTAATCACTGAAGCTTTCTTT
TRBV6-2/TRBV6-3	TRBJ1-1	TRBD1	-	CASSTTGDLTEAFF	TGTGCCAGCAGTACCACAGGGGACCTCACTGAAGCTTTCTTT
TRBV4-1	TRBJ2-1	TRBD2	-	CASSSRTSQQFF	TGCGCCAGCAGCTCGAGGACTAGCCAGCAGTTCTTC
TRBV4-2	TRBJ1-5	-	-	CASSQENPHQPQHF	TGTGCCAGCAGCCAAGAAAATCCCCATCAGCCCCAGCATTTT
TRBV25-1	TRBJ2-5	TRBD1	-	CASSDRGQGRETQYF	TGTGCCAGCAGTGACCGAGGACAGGGGAGAGAGACCCAGTACTTC
TRBV28	TRBJ1-5	-	-	CASSLQGGYQPQHF	TGTGCCAGCAGTTTACAGGGAGGGTACCAGCCCCAGCATTTT
TRBV5-4	TRBJ2-7	TRBD1	-	CASSGTGTGGYEQYF	TGTGCCAGCAGCGGGACCGGGACAGGGGGCTACGAGCAGTACTTC
TRBV3-1/TRBV3-2	TRBJ2-7	-	-	CASSIGEKNYEQYF	TGTGCCAGCAGCATAGGGGAAAAGAACTACGAGCAGTACTTC
TRBV15	TRBJ2-3	-	-	CATSRDGTASTDTQYF	TGTGCCACCAGCAGAGACGGGACTGCTAGCACAGATACGCAGTATTTT
TRBV7-9	TRBJ2-7	TRBD1	-	CASISGTGAPSPEQYF	TGTGCCAGCATCTCCGGGACAGGCGCCCCGAGCCCCGAGCAGTACTTC